This entry lists 7 T cell receptor beta chains sequenced from one sample in a study of siplizumab effects on memory and regulatory T cells. Profiled with immunoSEQ multiplex PCR; TCRdb holds only in-frame clones, not every one. The table includes 110,000 or so clones, 85% to 95% detected once. Sequencing input: CD4+ T cells sorted from blood. The receptor source for this set is a human donor in good health.

The chain combines TRBV6-6 with TRBJ2-1; weak D call: TRBD2 (5 bases). CDR3 length: 14 amino acids. The germline V and J ends were trimmed by 4 bases and 3 bases, with 10 bases remaining between them. In germline, CDR1 is MNHNY, CDR2 SVGAGI (reference sequence). The CDR3 loop is CASSSSGIYNEQFF. In DNA form, the CDR3 reads TGTGCCAGCAGTTCATCGGGGATCTACAATGAGCAGTTCTTC.

The chain couples TRBV7-2 to TRBJ1-6, with TRBD1 identical over 8 bases. CDR1 and CDR2 from the germline V gene are SGHTA and FQGNSA. J gave up 7 bases and V 1 base, and 0 bases lay outside the gene matches. CDR3 length: 14 residues. The CDR3 DNA follows: TGTGCCAGCAGCTTAGGGGACAGGAATTCACCCCTCCACTTT. Translating it yields CASSLGDRNSPLHF. Combining the CDR3 with reference TRBV7-2 and TRBJ1-6 gives the whole variable domain GAGVSQSPSNKVTEKGKDVELRCDPISGHTALYWYRQSLGQGLEFLIYFQGNSAPDKSGLPSDRFSAERTGGSVSTLTIQRTQQEDSAVYLCASSLGDRNSPLHFGNGTRLTVT.

The J gene is TRBJ2-3, the V gene TRBV5-1; 7 bases line up with TRBD2. The CDR3 contains 16 residues. In germline, CDR1 is SGHRS, CDR2 YFSETQ. The V gene end was trimmed by 0 bases and the J gene end by 2 bases; junction bases not matched to a gene: 6. The CDR3 is CASSLALAGDTDTQYF. The CDR3 nucleotides are TGCGCCAGCAGCTTGGCCTTGGCGGGGGACACAGATACGCAGTATTTT.

The chain employs TRBV5-8 and TRBJ2-1; 7 bases are shared with TRBD2. CDR1 and CDR2 (germline): SGHTS, YDEGEE. There are 11 residues in the CDR3. V was clipped by 8 bases and J by 7 bases; unmatched bases: 3. The CDR3 DNA follows: TGTGCCAGGGGACTATTTAATGAGCAGTTCTTC. Residues: CARGLFNEQFF.

This chain uses TRBV5-1 with TRBJ1-4; D possibly corresponds to TRBD1 (5 bases). CDR1 and CDR2 (germline): SGHRS, YFSETQ. The CDR3 is 15 amino acids. Trimming pared 4 bases from V and 4 bases from J, leaving 14 bases between. The CDR3 DNA follows: TGCGCCAGCAGCCCAATAGCAGGGATTAATGAAAAACTGTTTTTT. Translation: CASSPIAGINEKLFF.

The chain combines TRBV4-2 with TRBJ2-4; D is unresolved. Germline V CDR1 and CDR2: LGHNA, YNFKEQ. Trimming removed 4 bases from V and 6 bases from J, with 13 bases in between. The CDR3 sequence is 14 residues long. The CDR3 DNA reads TGTGCCAGCAGCCCCCAAAGCAAGGGAAACATTCAGTACTTC. Encoded protein: CASSPQSKGNIQYF.

The chain is built from TRBV7-3 and TRBJ1-2, with D tentatively TRBD1 (6 bases). The CDR3 loop spans 13 amino acids. Germline CDR1 and CDR2: SGHTA and FQGTGA. Between the trimmed V and J ends, which lost 6 bases and 1 base, there was a span of 9 bases. The CDR3 nucleotides read TGTGCCAGCAGGGCGGACAGTAACTATGGCTACACCTTC. Its protein is CASRADSNYGYTF. Based on the CDR3 plus reference TRBV7-3 and TRBJ1-2, the full variable domain is GAGVSQTPSNKVTEKGKYVELRCDPISGHTALYWYRQSLGQGPEFLIYFQGTGAADDSGLPNDRFFAVRPEGSVSTLKIQRTERGDSAVYLCASRADSNYGYTFGSGTRLTVV.